This T cell receptor beta chain came from a study of glioma-infiltrating T cells. Overall study: Target coverage was 4.5- to 10-fold for roughly one million blood T cells.

Notes on this clonotype: The antigen remains undetermined.

The iRepertoire nested amplicon-rescue multiplex PCR amplified TCR alpha and beta CDR3s from RNA. One-step reverse transcription and amplification started from approximately 100-400 ng of tissue mRNA or PBMC total RNA. In TCRdb, the multiplex PCR reads were re-called with MiXCR into one record per CDR3 protein. The table lists about 400,000 distinct CDR3 sequences, roughly two fifths of them singletons, with around 12% in the top ten. Trimming left V 5 bases short and J 5 bases short, with 12 bases between. Germline CDR1 and CDR2: SEHNR and FQNEAQ (reference sequence). The CDR3 is made up of 14 amino acids. Notes on the study in general: Above-expected tissue-blood divergence occurred in all gliomas, most in low-grade ones. Shared blood CDR3 signature motifs marked patients with low tissue-blood divergence.

The sample consisted of glioma tissue, nonneoplastic brain tissue, or PBMCs (not recorded which). This receptor was obtained from a human donor with low-grade glioma or glioblastoma, undergoing nonglioma brain surgery, or in good health (not recorded which). The chain employs TRBV7-9 and TRBJ2-2; D uncertain. The CDR3 nucleotides read TGTGCCAGCAGCCCACACCAAAGGACCGGGGAGCTGTTTTTT. It codes for CASSPHQRTGELFF.